This T cell receptor (beta chain) was obtained from a study of blood T cells in healthy people across ages. Study as a whole: About one barcoded beta molecule per two T cells came from capture by template switching.

The CDR3 covers 15 residues. Trimming at V came to 5 bases and at J to 3 bases, leaving 4 bases not matched to a gene. Per germline, CDR1 SNHLY and CDR2 FYNNEI. As concerns this clonotype: Its antigen is unidentified.

It was about 9.4 milliliters of peripheral blood that were drawn from each donor. Primers used in a second PCR of roughly 7 to 11 cycles were a sample-barcoded 5' primer and a J-beta primer mix. TCRdb recomputed calls from the 5' RACE reads with MiXCR, one row per CDR3 protein. The data contain roughly 650,000 distinct CDR3 sequences, about 32% of them seen just once; the ten biggest clones take up 15% to 19%. Study-wide points: Higher naive T cell percentage went strongly together with higher TCR beta diversity. Per million T cells, the diversity of TCR beta decreased roughly linearly as age advanced.

This sequence joins TRBV2 and TRBJ2-6; 7 nucleotides agree with TRBD1. Sequenced: blood. The sequence came from a woman over 75 in good health. For the CDR3, the DNA is TGTGCCAGCAGTTTAGGGACAGTTGGGGCCAACGTCCTGACTTTC. Translation: CASSLGTVGANVLTF.